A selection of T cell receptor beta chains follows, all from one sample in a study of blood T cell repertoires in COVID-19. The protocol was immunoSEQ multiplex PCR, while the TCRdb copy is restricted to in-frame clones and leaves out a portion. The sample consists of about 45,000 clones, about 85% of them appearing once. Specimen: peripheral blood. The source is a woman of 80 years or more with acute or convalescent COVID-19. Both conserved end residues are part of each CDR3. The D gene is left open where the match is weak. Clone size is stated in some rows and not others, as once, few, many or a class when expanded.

TGTGCCAGCAGTTTTTCAGGGGCCGACACCGGGGAGCTGTTTTTT	CASSFSGADTGELFF	.	.	TRBV28	TRBJ2-2
TGTGCCAGCAGCCAGACTAGCGGGGCTCAAGAGACCCAGTACTTC	CASSQTSGAQETQYF	TRBD2	once	TRBV2	TRBJ2-5
TGTGCCAGCAGTTTATCGGATTCACCCCTCCACTTT	CASSLSDSPLHF	.	.	TRBV12-3/TRBV12-4	TRBJ1-6
TGTGCCAGCAGTCGCGGACTAGGAGAGACCCAGTACTTC	CASSRGLGETQYF	TRBD2	.	TRBV6-2/TRBV6-3	TRBJ2-5
TGTGCCAGCAGCCGGACAGTGGAGTTGAAGACCCAGTACTTC	CASSRTVELKTQYF	.	.	TRBV28	TRBJ2-5
TGTGCCAGCAGCCTTTACCCGGGACAGAAGAATTCACCCCTCCACTTT	CASSLYPGQKNSPLHF	TRBD1	.	TRBV3-1/TRBV3-2	TRBJ1-6
TGCGCCAGCAGCTTGGAAGCTAGTGTCAATGAGCAGTTCTTC	CASSLEASVNEQFF	.	.	TRBV5-1	TRBJ2-1
TGTGCCAGCAGGGTCGGGACAGGGAATGAAAAACTGTTTTTT	CASRVGTGNEKLFF	TRBD1	.	TRBV6-5	TRBJ1-4
TGTGCCAGCAGTCTCACAGGGGTCATAAATCAGCCCCAGCATTTT	CASSLTGVINQPQHF	TRBD1	few	TRBV27	TRBJ1-5
TGTGCCAGCAGCGGACGACTAGCGGGAGATCAGGGTGAGCAGTTCTTC	CASSGRLAGDQGEQFF	TRBD2	medium-sized	TRBV9	TRBJ2-1
TGTGCCAGCAGTTTTTTTGGGGCGGGAATAAACGAGCAGTACTTC	CASSFFGAGINEQYF	.	.	TRBV28	TRBJ2-7
TGTGCCAGCAGCTTAGCCTTACAGGGTGTGAGAAGGGACAATCAGCCCCAGCATTTT	CASSLALQGVRRDNQPQHF	.	.	TRBV11-3	TRBJ1-5
TGCGCCAGCAGCCGGACAGGAGTCACAGATACGCAGTATTTT	CASSRTGVTDTQYF	TRBD1	.	TRBV4-1	TRBJ2-3
TGTGCCAGCAGCTTAGGGGACAGGGGTTACTTGAACACTGAAGCTTTCTTT	CASSLGDRGYLNTEAFF	TRBD1	.	TRBV7-2	TRBJ1-1
TGTGCCAGCAGCCTTGGGGGACAGGGGGCCTACAATGAGCAGTTCTTC	CASSLGGQGAYNEQFF	TRBD1	.	TRBV9	TRBJ2-1
TGTGCCAGCTCACCAACAGGGTCACCAAATCAGCCCCAGCATTTT	CASSPTGSPNQPQHF	.	.	TRBV18	TRBJ1-5
TGTGCCAGCAGCCCCGGGACTAGCGGGAGGGGGGGCACAGATACGCAGTATTTT	CASSPGTSGRGGTDTQYF	TRBD2	.	TRBV3-1/TRBV3-2	TRBJ2-3
TGTGCCAGCAGCATGGGACTCGGCGAGCAGTACTTC	CASSMGLGEQYF	.	few	TRBV5-8	TRBJ2-7
TGTGCCAGCAGTGCACAGGGTATGGGCGAGCAGTACTTC	CASSAQGMGEQYF	.	.	TRBV2	TRBJ2-7
TGTGCCAGCAGCTTAGTAATGACTGAAGCTTTCTTT	CASSLVMTEAFF	.	.	TRBV7-9	TRBJ1-1
TGTGCCAGCAGTTTTGGTTCGGGGTACGAGCAGTACTTC	CASSFGSGYEQYF	.	.	TRBV27	TRBJ2-7
TGTGCCAGCAGTTCGGGACAGGGGTTCACTGAAGCTTTCTTT	CASSSGQGFTEAFF	TRBD1	once	TRBV6-2/TRBV6-3	TRBJ1-1
TGCGCCAGCAGCTTAAACGGGTACCAACAAGAGACCCAGTACTTC	CASSLNGYQQETQYF	.	.	TRBV5-1	TRBJ2-5
TGTGCCAGCAGCTTATCCCCAGGAATTGAAAAACTGTTTTTT	CASSLSPGIEKLFF	.	once	TRBV11-2	TRBJ1-4
TGTGCCAGCAGCTCAAGGCGGCGCTACGAGCAGTACTTC	CASSSRRRYEQYF	.	.	TRBV11-2	TRBJ2-7
TGTGCCAGCACCCCGGGACAGGGGTACAATGAGCAGTTCTTC	CASTPGQGYNEQFF	TRBD1	.	TRBV28	TRBJ2-1
TGCGCCAGCACCGAGGGAGGGCCGACAGATACGCAGTATTTT	CASTEGGPTDTQYF	TRBD2	.	TRBV5-1	TRBJ2-3
TGTGCCACCAGTGACCCACGTGGGGCGCGGAATGAGCAGTTCTTC	CATSDPRGARNEQFF	.	.	TRBV24-1	TRBJ2-1
TGTGCCAGTAGTGGTGACAGGGCTGCCCTTAACTATGGCTACACCTTC	CASSGDRAALNYGYTF	TRBD1	.	TRBV19	TRBJ1-2
TGCGCCAGCAGCCAAAATAGCCCCTCGGTTGGGAATGAGCAGTTCTTC	CASSQNSPSVGNEQFF	.	.	TRBV4-1	TRBJ2-1
TGTGCCACTCAGCAGGCTAATGAGCAGTTCTTC	CATQQANEQFF	.	.	TRBV2	TRBJ2-1
TGTGCCAGCAAGCGAGGGGGCGGTTCCGGCAATGAGCAGTTCTTC	CASKRGGGSGNEQFF	TRBD1	.	TRBV2	TRBJ2-1
TGTGCCAGCAGCTTGCGGGTGAACACTGAAGCTTTCTTT	CASSLRVNTEAFF	.	.	TRBV5-6	TRBJ1-1
TGTGCCAGCAGTACTACCGGGACAGGGGTTCACGAGCAGTACTTC	CASSTTGTGVHEQYF	TRBD1	few	TRBV27	TRBJ2-7
TGTGCCTGGAGGGGGCCCGCCGTGGGATATGGCTACACCTTC	CAWRGPAVGYGYTF	.	.	TRBV30	TRBJ1-2
TGCGCCAGCAGTCAGTGTATGGCGGGAGGATGGGCAGATACGCAGTATTTT	CASSQCMAGGWADTQYF	TRBD2	.	TRBV23-1	TRBJ2-3
TGTGCCAGCGGACTAGCGGGAGGAGGGTCCTACGAGCAGTACTTC	CASGLAGGGSYEQYF	TRBD2	.	TRBV7-2	TRBJ2-7
TGTGCCAGCAGCTATATTGCCGGGAACTATGGCTACACCTTC	CASSYIAGNYGYTF	.	.	TRBV7-9	TRBJ1-2
TGTGCCAGCAGTCTCTCCTACGAGCAGTACTTC	CASSLSYEQYF	.	.	TRBV2	TRBJ2-7
TGTGCCAGTAGTTTAATCTTTAGCGGGACCGGGGAGCTGTTTTTT	CASSLIFSGTGELFF	TRBD2	.	TRBV19	TRBJ2-2
TGTGCCAGCAGCTTGGCCTTACTACAGGCTACTGAAGCTTTCTTT	CASSLALLQATEAFF	.	.	TRBV5-5	TRBJ1-1
TGTGCCAGCAGTTACTCGCAGGGCCTAGCCAAAAACATTCAGTACTTC	CASSYSQGLAKNIQYF	.	once	TRBV6-6	TRBJ2-4